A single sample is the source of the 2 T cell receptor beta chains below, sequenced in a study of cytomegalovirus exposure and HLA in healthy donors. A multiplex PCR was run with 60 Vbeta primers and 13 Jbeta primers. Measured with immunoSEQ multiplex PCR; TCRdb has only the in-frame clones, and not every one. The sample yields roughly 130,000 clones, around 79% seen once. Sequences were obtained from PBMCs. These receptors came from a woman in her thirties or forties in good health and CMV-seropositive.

The DNA for the CDR3 is TGTGCCAGCAGCTATTGGGGGACTAGCACAGATACGCAGTATTTT. Amino acid sequence: CASSYWGTSTDTQYF. This chain connects TRBV7-2 to TRBJ2-3; tentative D call: TRBD2 (6 bases). V dropped 4 bases and J dropped 0 bases, with 11 bases sitting between them. The CDR3 covers 15 residues. Germline values: CDR1 SGHTA, CDR2 FQGNSA.

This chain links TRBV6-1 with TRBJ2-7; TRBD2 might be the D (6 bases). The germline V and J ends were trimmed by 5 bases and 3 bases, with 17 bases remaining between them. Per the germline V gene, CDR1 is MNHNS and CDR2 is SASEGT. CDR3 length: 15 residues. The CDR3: CASSPKGLSYYEQYF. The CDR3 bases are TGTGCCAGCAGTCCTAAGGGACTCTCGTACTACGAGCAGTACTTC.